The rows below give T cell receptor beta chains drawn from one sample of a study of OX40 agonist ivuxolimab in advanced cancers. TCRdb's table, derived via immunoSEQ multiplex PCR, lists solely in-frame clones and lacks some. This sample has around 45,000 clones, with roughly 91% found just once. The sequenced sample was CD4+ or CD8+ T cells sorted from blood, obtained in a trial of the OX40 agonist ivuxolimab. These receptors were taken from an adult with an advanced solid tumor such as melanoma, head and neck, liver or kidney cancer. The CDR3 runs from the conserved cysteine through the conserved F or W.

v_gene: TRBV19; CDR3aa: CASSINQIGGTEAFF
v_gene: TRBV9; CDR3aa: CASSPSSTGLETQYF
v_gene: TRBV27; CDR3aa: CASSSPQRGLGELFF
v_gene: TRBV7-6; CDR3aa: CASSLRGTGGLGETQYF
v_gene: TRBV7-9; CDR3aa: CALRGTDTQYF
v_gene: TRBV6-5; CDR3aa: CASREWTGGSYEQYF
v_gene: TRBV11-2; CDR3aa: CASSLPGRAGYKETQYF
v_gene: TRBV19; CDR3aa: CASSPIGGGPDTQYF
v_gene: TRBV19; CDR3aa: CASSPGQGTYEQYF
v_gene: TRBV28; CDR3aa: CASSLFAYEQYF
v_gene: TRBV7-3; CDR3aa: CASSLNPGPYEQYF
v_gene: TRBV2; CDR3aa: CASVLEDYGYTF
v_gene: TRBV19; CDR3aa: CASSIGNYNEQFF
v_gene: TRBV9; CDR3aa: CASSVAGTVYGYTF
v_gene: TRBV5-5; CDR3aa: CASSLVGTGYEQYF
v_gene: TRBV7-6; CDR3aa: CASSQSLGNSQYF